This T cell receptor (beta chain) was sequenced in a study of T-cell memory formation after mild COVID-19 (dated by TCRdb to about 2021). Turning to the overall study: Most TCR sequence clusters were specific to one of the two donors. In a couple of donors, T-cell clones that expanded and contracted after mild COVID-19 were followed by sequencing TCRalpha and TCRbeta repertoires longitudinally. The cohort was made up of two young adult volunteers, one female and one male, who were previously healthy.

Study-level results and caveats: SARS-CoV-2 specificity was not confirmed for the second-wave clones peaking on day 37. Only two mild cases were covered by the study, and larger cohorts that include severe cases with pre-infection samples were considered necessary. From day 15 to 85, contracting clones showed balanced CD4/CD8 phenotypes, whereas a second wave of clones that expanded from day 15 to 37 leaned towards CD4+. Some responding clones were detected in pre-infection memory, suggesting pre-existing cross-reactive memory T cells joined the SARS-CoV-2 response. Contracting CD4+ clones were found mainly in CM and EM memory subsets, while CD8+ clones were enriched in EMRA.

V loses 0 bases, J loses 5 bases, and the germline ends lie 11 bases apart. Looking up the germline V gene yields CDR1 SGHRS and CDR2 YFSETQ. The CDR3 covers 14 residues, taking in both the cysteine and the phenylalanine. Only CDR3 DNA remains: 42 bases, in frame from the first base. This sample was sequenced with an Illumina NovaSeq 6000. TCRalpha and TCRbeta cDNA libraries were constructed by 5'RACE with constant-segment primers, with sample barcodes and unique molecular identifiers being introduced. RNA was extracted from every sample with Trizol reagent. Library amplification was performed in two PCR steps, and a second sample barcode and Illumina TruSeq adapters were introduced in the second step. Sequencing of libraries was performed on an Illumina NovaSeq with 2 x 150 bp paired-end reads. The authors' pipeline ran thus. Demultiplexing of reads and collapsing into UMI-guided consensus sequences were performed with migec v1.2.7. Using mixcr v2.1.11, UMI consensuses were aligned to TRA and TRB V and J templates and then assembled into clonotypes. A clonotype was counted as expanded or contracted only when both edgeR and NoisET called the clonotype significant, with the noise models trained on biological replicates. For edgeR calls, a false discovery rate-adjusted p below 0.01 and a log2 fold-change threshold of 1 were applied. As an exploratory analysis of dynamics, PCA with hierarchical clustering was applied to max-normalized trajectories of the 1000 most abundant clonotypes. Separately sequenced CD4+ and CD8+ repertoires were used to assign a CD4 or CD8 phenotype to each responding clone. In-frame beta chains were kept once TCRdb had trimmed the public reads at Q25 with fastp and called clones with MiXCR. Identical CDR3 protein sequences are pooled into one entry, listed with their most common genes and DNA. TCRdb's processing, not the authors', yielded these V and J calls. The table for this sample lists about 68,000 distinct CDR3 sequences; 16% of them were counted only once. The biggest ten clones account for roughly 33% of the sample.

This clonotype was observed a single time. Its antigen has not been determined. No quality values exist for individual bases; no much larger clone is one base distant. A single read is weak support. PBMCs were isolated by Ficoll-Paque density gradient centrifugation. The sequence links TRBV5-1 to TRBJ1-1, and the D gene may be TRBD1, 6 bases matching. The TCR was taken from an adult woman who had mild COVID-19 (a few samples of this study predate the infection). The sample titles of this study are shuffled in the database, so cell type and time point are left out; the donor was told from shared clones. Specimen: PBMCs or a T cell subset sorted from them (not recorded which). The DNA sequence follows: TGCGCCAGCAGCTTGGACAGGGCCGGGACTGAAGCTTTCTTT. This encodes CASSLDRAGTEAFF.